A single sample gave rise to the 18 T cell receptor beta chains below, sequenced in a study of shared clonotypes between healthy human individuals. The data were produced by immunoSEQ multiplex PCR, yet TCRdb's version contains in-frame clones alone and is incomplete. The repertoire has some 2.4 million clones, 80% to 95% of them found once; the top ten carry more than 0.35%. Sequenced sample: naive CD4+ T cells from PBMCs. The subset here: CD45RA+ positively selected. The receptor set was obtained from a young man in good health. Some clones in this sample may be carry-over from other donors' samples.

The V and J genes are TRBV7-9 and TRBJ2-7; 7 bases are a match to TRBD2. Germline CDR1 is SEHNR and CDR2 is FQNEAQ (reference sequence). The junction had 10 bases not matched to a gene; V was cut back by 2 bases and J by 0 bases. This CDR3 contains 17 residues. For the CDR3, the DNA is TGTGCCAGCAGCTTAAGTCCCGGGGGACTAAGCTCCTACGAGCAGTACTTC. Amino acids: CASSLSPGGLSSYEQYF. The whole variable domain, filled in from reference TRBV7-9 and TRBJ2-7, reads DTGVSQNPRHKITKRGQNVTFRCDPISEHNRLYWYRQTLGQGPEFLTYFQNEAQLEKSRLLSDRFSAERPKGSFSTLEIQRTEQGDSAMYLCASSLSPGGLSSYEQYFGPGTRLTVT.

This clone came up once. The chain uses TRBV4-1 and TRBJ1-2; D not resolved. V lost 1 base and J lost 2, with 8 bases in between. The germline gives CDR1 MGHRA, CDR2 YSYEKL. This CDR3 has 14 residues. CDR3 nucleotides: TGCGCCAGCAGCCAAGTCGGCAAGAACTATGGCTACACCTTC. It codes for CASSQVGKNYGYTF.

DNA of the CDR3: TGCAGCGTTGTTATCAGGGTCATGGAAGAAGCTTTCTTT. This gives the protein CSVVIRVMEEAFF. V usage is TRBV29-1 and J usage is TRBJ1-1; D is perhaps TRBD1 (5 bases). CDR1 SQVTM and CDR2 ANQGSEA come from the germline V gene. The CDR3 is 13 residues long. The V gene lost 4 bases and the J gene lost 8 bases, with 17 bases spanning the gap.

V usage is TRBV18 and J usage is TRBJ1-5, with no clear D. Germline-derived CDR1 and CDR2 are KGHSH and LQKENI. Trimming removed 5 bases at V and 0 bases at J, with 11 bases between. This CDR3 is 15 amino acids long. The CDR3, as DNA: TGTGCCAGCTCAGTCGGTTCCTATAGCAATCAGCCCCAGCATTTT. This sequence encodes CASSVGSYSNQPQHF.

This chain connects TRBV18 to TRBJ2-5, with 9 positions matching TRBD1. The length of the CDR3 is 15 residues. The V gene's germline CDR1 is KGHSH and CDR2 LQKENI. Trimming took 8 bases from V and 5 from J; bases not matched to a gene: 12. The CDR3 DNA follows: TGTGCCAGCACGACCGGACAGGGGTTGGGGGAGACCCAGTACTTC. Translation gives CASTTGQGLGETQYF.

The chain links TRBV28 to TRBJ1-1; D is unresolved. CDR3 length: 15 amino acids. Germline CDR1 and CDR2: MDHEN and SYDVKM. The germline V and J ends were trimmed by 1 base and 2 bases, with 11 bases remaining between them. In DNA form, the CDR3 reads TGTGCCAGCAGTTTATCCACAAGGGAAAACACTGAAGCTTTCTTT. This translates into CASSLSTRENTEAFF. Full variable domain (remainder filled in from reference TRBV28 and TRBJ1-1): DVKVTQSSRYLVKRTGEKVFLECVQDMDHENMFWYRQDPGLGLRLIYFSYDVKMKEKGDIPEGYSVSREKKERFSLILESASTNQTSMYLCASSLSTRENTEAFFGQGTRLTVV.

This clone was counted a single time. The chain is built from TRBV4-3 and TRBJ1-4, with 10 bases that match TRBD1. Looked up from germline, CDR1 is LGHNA and CDR2 is YSLEER. Unmatched junction bases numbered 4, after V lost 1 base and J lost 8 bases. This CDR3 has 15 amino acids. The CDR3 nucleotides read TGCGCCAGCAGCCAAGGACAGGGGGCTGTAGAAAAACTGTTTTTT. Translated: CASSQGQGAVEKLFF.

The chain combines TRBV28 with TRBJ2-2; no firm D call. CDR3 length: 13 residues. The V gene's germline CDR1 is MDHEN and CDR2 SYDVKM. The germline V and J ends were trimmed by 10 bases and 1 base, with 10 bases remaining between them. This CDR3 is CATTRRNTGELFF. For the CDR3, the DNA is TGTGCCACTACGCGGAGGAACACCGGGGAGCTGTTTTTT.

This chain joins TRBV28 and TRBJ1-5; no clear D. CDR3 length: 12 residues. Deletions cut 4 bases from V and 8 bases from J, with 9 bases between. CDR1 and CDR2 from the germline V gene are MDHEN and SYDVKM. CDR3 amino acids: CASSSPPKPQHF. CDR3 in DNA: TGTGCCAGCAGTTCCCCCCCGAAGCCCCAGCATTTT.

V gene TRBV18 combines with J gene TRBJ1-1; 10 bases agree with TRBD1. Losses at the gene ends were 2 bases for V and 11 bases for J; bases not matched to a gene: 5. The CDR3 is 13 residues long. Germline V CDR1 and CDR2: KGHSH, LQKENI. CDR3 protein: CASSPDRGLGAFF. DNA for the CDR3: TGTGCCAGCTCACCAGACAGGGGGCTCGGGGCTTTCTTT.

This clone came up once. The rearrangement links TRBV5-1 to TRBJ2-1; 8 bases are a match to TRBD2. This CDR3 region has 18 residues. After removal of 1 base from V and 5 bases from J, the junction contained 14 bases not matched to a gene. Germline V CDR1 and CDR2: SGHRS, YFSETQ. In DNA form, the CDR3 reads TGCGCCAGCAGCTTGAGGGCCGTCGGGACTAGAAGCGACAATGAGCAGTTCTTC. The encoded protein is CASSLRAVGTRSDNEQFF.

This chain connects TRBV11-3 to TRBJ2-2; D is tentatively TRBD1 or TRBD2 (7 bases each). Trimming took off 5 bases at V and 8 bases at J, with 18 bases between the two ends. The germline CDR1 and CDR2 sequences are SGHNT and YENEEA. CDR3 length equals 15 residues. The CDR3 is CASSRGGGAGGELFF. The CDR3 bases are TGTGCCAGCAGCCGGGGAGGGGGCGCTGGAGGGGAGCTGTTTTTT.

Note on this clone: The identical CDR3 is also encoded by other nucleotide sequences in the sample. The rearrangement joins TRBV18 to TRBJ2-7; D remains ambiguous. The germline V gene has CDR1 KGHSH and CDR2 LQKENI. Trimming left V 1 base short and J 2 bases short, with 6 bases between. The CDR3 runs 13 residues. The CDR3 protein is CASSPLGTYEQYF. CDR3 nucleotides: TGTGCCAGCTCACCACTGGGAACCTACGAGCAGTACTTC. Based on the CDR3 plus reference TRBV18 and TRBJ2-7, the full variable domain is NAGVMQNPRHLVRRRGQEARLRCSPMKGHSHVYWYRQLPEEGLKFMVYLQKENIIDESGMPKERFSAEFPKEGPSILRIQQVVRGDSAAYFCASSPLGTYEQYFGPGTRLTVT.

The J gene is TRBJ2-7, the V gene TRBV4-2, with TRBD1 as a possible D gene (6 bases). Germline-derived CDR1 and CDR2 are LGHNA and YNFKEQ. Trimming left V 4 bases short and J 7 bases short, with 23 bases between. The CDR3 contains 16 residues. CDR3 nucleotides: TGTGCCAGCAGCCGAAGTGGCAGGACAGACCAGGGGGAGCAGTACTTC. Residues: CASSRSGRTDQGEQYF.

This chain uses TRBV4-3 with TRBJ2-2; 12 bases match TRBD1. Germline V gene lookup returns CDR1 LGHNA and CDR2 YSLEER. The CDR3 extends over 16 amino acids. Unmatched junction bases numbered 3, after V lost 2 bases and J lost 5 bases. Written as DNA, the CDR3 is TGCGCCAGCAGCCAACGGGGACAGGGGGCGACCGGGGAGCTGTTTTTT. The encoded protein is CASSQRGQGATGELFF.

The chain couples TRBV30 to TRBJ1-2, with TRBD1 matching 7 bases. Germline V gives CDR1 GTSNPN, CDR2 SVGIG (reference sequence). Trimming removed 4 bases from V and 4 bases from J; junction bases left unmatched: 6. The CDR3 covers 13 residues. The CDR3 is CAWTRGLVYGYTF. In DNA, the CDR3 is TGTGCCTGGACAAGGGGGCTGGTCTATGGCTACACCTTC. Full variable domain (rest looked up from reference TRBV30 and TRBJ1-2): SQTIHQWPATLVQPVGSPLSLECTVEGTSNPNLYWYRQAAGRGLQLLFYSVGIGQISSEVPQNLSASRPQDRQFILSSKKLLLSDSGFYLCAWTRGLVYGYTFGSGTRLTVV.

The CDR3 loop is CASSIGGSLNIQYF. The CDR3 nucleotides read TGTGCCAGTAGTATAGGTGGTAGCTTAAACATTCAGTACTTC. The chain joins TRBV19 to TRBJ2-4, with D hard to call. The CDR3 contains 14 residues. V lost 1 base to trimming and J lost 6 bases, with 10 bases between them. CDR1 is LNHDA and CDR2 is SQIVND in the germline V gene (reference sequence).

The V and J genes are TRBV19 and TRBJ2-1, with a possible D match to TRBD1 (7 bases). The CDR3 runs to 15 residues. The germline V gene encodes CDR1 LNHDA and CDR2 SQIVND (reference sequence). Trimming stripped 10 bases from V and 1 base from J, with 17 bases between. CDR3 DNA sequence: TGTGCCACCTCATCAGGGGGGAGATCCTACAATGAGCAGTTCTTC. It translates to CATSSGGRSYNEQFF.